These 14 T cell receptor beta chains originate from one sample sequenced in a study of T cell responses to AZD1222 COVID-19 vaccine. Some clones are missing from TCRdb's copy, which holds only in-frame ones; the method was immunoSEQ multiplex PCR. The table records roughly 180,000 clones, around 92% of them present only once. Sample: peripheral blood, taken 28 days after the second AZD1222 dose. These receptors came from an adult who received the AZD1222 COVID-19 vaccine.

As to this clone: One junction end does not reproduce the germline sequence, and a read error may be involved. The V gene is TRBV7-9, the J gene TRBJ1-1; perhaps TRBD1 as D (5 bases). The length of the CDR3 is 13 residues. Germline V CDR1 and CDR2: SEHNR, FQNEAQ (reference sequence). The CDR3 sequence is CTSTAPGTQEAFF. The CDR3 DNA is TGTACCAGCACCGCACCGGGGACGCAGGAAGCTTTCTTT.

The CDR3 bases are TGTGCCAGTAGTATCCCAGGCCTTTCGGATACGCAGTATTTT. It encodes CASSIPGLSDTQYF. The rearrangement joins TRBV19 to TRBJ2-3; no firm D call. V lost 3 bases, J lost 6 bases, and 13 bases lay in between. This CDR3 is built from 14 residues. Germline-derived CDR1 and CDR2 are LNHDA and SQIVND (reference sequence).

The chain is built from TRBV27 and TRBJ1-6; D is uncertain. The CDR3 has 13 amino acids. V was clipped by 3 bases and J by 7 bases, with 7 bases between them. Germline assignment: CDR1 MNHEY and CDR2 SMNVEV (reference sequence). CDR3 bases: TGTGCCAGCAGTTTGGCGGGGAATTCACCCCTCCACTTT. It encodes CASSLAGNSPLHF.

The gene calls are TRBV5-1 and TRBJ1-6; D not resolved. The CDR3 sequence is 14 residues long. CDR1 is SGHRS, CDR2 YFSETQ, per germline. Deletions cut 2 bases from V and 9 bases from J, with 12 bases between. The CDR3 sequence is CASSLGLSGSPLHF. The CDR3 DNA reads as TGCGCCAGCAGCTTAGGGCTTTCTGGTTCACCCCTCCACTTT.

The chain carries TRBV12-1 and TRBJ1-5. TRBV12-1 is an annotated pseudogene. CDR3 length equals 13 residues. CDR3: CASSFEWGQPQHF. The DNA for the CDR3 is TGTGCCAGCAGCTTTGAGTGGGGGCAGCCCCAGCATTTT.

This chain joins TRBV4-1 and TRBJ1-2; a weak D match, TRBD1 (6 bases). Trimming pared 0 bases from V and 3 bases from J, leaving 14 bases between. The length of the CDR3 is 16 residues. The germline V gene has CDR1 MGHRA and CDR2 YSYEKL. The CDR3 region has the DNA TGCGCCAGCAGCCAAGATCCGCGGGGGCTCTACTATGGCTACACCTTC. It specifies CASSQDPRGLYYGYTF.

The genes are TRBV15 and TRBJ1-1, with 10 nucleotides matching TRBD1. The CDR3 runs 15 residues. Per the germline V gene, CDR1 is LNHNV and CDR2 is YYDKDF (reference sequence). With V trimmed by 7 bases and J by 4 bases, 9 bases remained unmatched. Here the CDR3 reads CATIKTGGRGTEAFF. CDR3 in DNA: TGTGCCACCATCAAGACAGGGGGCAGGGGCACTGAAGCTTTCTTT.

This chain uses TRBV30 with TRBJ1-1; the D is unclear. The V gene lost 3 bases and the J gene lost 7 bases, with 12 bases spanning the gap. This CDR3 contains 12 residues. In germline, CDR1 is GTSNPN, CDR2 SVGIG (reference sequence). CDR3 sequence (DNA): TGTGCCTGGAGAGAGACATTCTTTGAAGCTTTCTTT. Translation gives CAWRETFFEAFF.

CDR3 sequence (DNA): TGTGCCAGCAACCAGGGATCGAACACCGGGGAGCTGTTTTTT. Translated: CASNQGSNTGELFF. V is TRBV2 and J is TRBJ2-2; D perhaps matches TRBD1 (5 bases). The germline CDR1 and CDR2 sequences are SNHLY and FYNNEI. CDR3 length equals 14 residues. V was clipped by 7 bases and J by 0 bases, with 9 bases between them.

In DNA form, the CDR3 reads TGTGCCAGCAGGCGACAATTGAACACTGAAGCTTTCTTT. Protein sequence: CASRRQLNTEAFF. This chain joins TRBV28 and TRBJ1-1; no clear D gene. This CDR3 contains 13 residues. Trimming shortened V by 6 bases and J by 0 bases, and 8 bases separated the two germline ends. CDR1 MDHEN and CDR2 SYDVKM come from the germline V gene. Looking up the rest from reference TRBV28 and TRBJ1-1 gives the full variable domain: DVKVTQSSRYLVKRTGEKVFLECVQDMDHENMFWYRQDPGLGLRLIYFSYDVKMKEKGDIPEGYSVSREKKERFSLILESASTNQTSMYLCASRRQLNTEAFFGQGTRLTVV.

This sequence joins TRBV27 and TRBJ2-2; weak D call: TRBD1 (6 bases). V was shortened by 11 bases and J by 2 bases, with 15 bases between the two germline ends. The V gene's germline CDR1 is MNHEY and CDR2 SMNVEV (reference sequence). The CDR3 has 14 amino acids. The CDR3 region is CAAGAGANTGELFF. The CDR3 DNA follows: TGTGCCGCAGGGGCAGGGGCAAACACCGGGGAGCTGTTTTTT.

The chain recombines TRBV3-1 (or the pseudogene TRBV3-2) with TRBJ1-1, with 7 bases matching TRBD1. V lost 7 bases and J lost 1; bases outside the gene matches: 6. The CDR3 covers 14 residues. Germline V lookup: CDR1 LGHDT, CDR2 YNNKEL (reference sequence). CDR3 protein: CASTQGGRNTEAFF. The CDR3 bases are TGTGCCAGCACGCAGGGGGGTAGGAACACTGAAGCTTTCTTT.

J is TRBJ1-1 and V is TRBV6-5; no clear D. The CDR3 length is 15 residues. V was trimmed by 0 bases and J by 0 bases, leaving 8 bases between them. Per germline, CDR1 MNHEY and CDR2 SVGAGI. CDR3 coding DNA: TGTGCCAGCAGTTACTCGATTTCCCTGAACACTGAAGCTTTCTTT. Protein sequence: CASSYSISLNTEAFF.

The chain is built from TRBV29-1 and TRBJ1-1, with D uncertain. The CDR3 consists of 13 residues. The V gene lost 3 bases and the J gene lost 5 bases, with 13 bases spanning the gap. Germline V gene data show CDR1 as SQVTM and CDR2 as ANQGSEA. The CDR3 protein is CSVDGQMATEAFF. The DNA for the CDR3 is TGCAGCGTTGATGGGCAGATGGCTACTGAAGCTTTCTTT.